This T cell receptor beta chain was recorded in a study of molecular identifiers for immune sequencing clone quantification. The study's findings and limits: Clones exceeding 20 RNA copies carried over 99% of effector molecules but under 1% of naive-cell molecules.

V was cut by 6 bases and J by 8 bases, with 20 bases left in between. The CDR3 has 15 residues. It was from around 18,000 to 910,000 sorted cells, with 10%, 30% or 50% RNA, that naive CD8 libraries came. Sorted naive CD8 T cells were those defined as CD8+CD4-CCR7+CD45RA+. This clonotype was detected many times. Its antigen remains unidentified. TCR libraries were built in bulk with a published protocol and specific TCR primers. TCRdb processed the PCR reads anew with MiXCR; each CDR3 protein has one entry. This table holds approximately 500,000 distinct CDR3 sequences, around 25% found once. This rearrangement joins TRBV12-3 or TRBV12-4 to TRBJ2-4; D perhaps matches TRBD2 (5 bases). The sequence was collected from a human donor in good health. Some libraries in this study had Jurkat cell RNA spiked in. The sample was naive CD8+ T cells from blood, with Jurkat cell RNA spiked in. Indicated subset: FACS-sorted CD8+CD4-CCR7+CD45RA+ naive T cells. CDR3 protein: CASSPAGPSPHIQYF. CDR3 nucleotides: TGTGCCAGCAGCCCTGCGGGCCCATCCCCGCACATTCAGTACTTC.